This record covers a single T cell receptor (beta chain). Antigen unknown. The sample comes from a study of shared clonotypes between healthy human individuals. This CDR3 has 16 amino acids. Between the trimmed V and J ends, which lost 4 bases and 0 bases, there was a span of 16 bases. Germline-derived CDR1 and CDR2 are SGHRS and YFSETQ. Study findings and constraints: Rarefaction curves obtained for sorted subsets showed sequencing incomplete despite large depth.

Profiled with immunoSEQ multiplex PCR; TCRdb holds only in-frame clones, not every one. The sample consists of approximately 2,300,000 clones, around 90% of them appearing once. The specimen was naive CD4+ T cells from PBMCs. Sample subset: CD45RA+ positively selected. The sequence derives from a man aged 18 to 29 in good health. Some clones in this sample may be carry-over from other donors' samples. V gene TRBV5-1 combines with J gene TRBJ1-1, with D perhaps TRBD1 (5 bases). CDR3 in amino acids: CASSPEGITLNTEAFF. The DNA for the CDR3 is TGCGCCAGCAGCCCGGAGGGGATTACGCTGAACACTGAAGCTTTCTTT.